A single sample is the source of the 19 T cell receptor beta chains below, sequenced in a study of sequential checkpoint blockade in melanoma. Sequencing was performed with immunoSEQ multiplex PCR; in TCRdb, only in-frame clones are kept and a portion is missing. The sample carries around 18,000 clones, roughly two thirds recorded once. Treatment of the sample: randomized to nivolumab then ipilimumab (arm A) or the reverse (arm B). The sample consisted of CD8+ T cells sorted from blood (inferred from file names), taken from a patient given nivolumab and ipilimumab in sequence. These receptors originate from a human donor with melanoma.

The gene calls are TRBV30 and TRBJ1-2, with D possibly matching TRBD1 (5 bases). Trimming took off 1 base at V and 4 bases at J, with 13 bases between the two ends. The CDR3 is 14 residues long. Germline CDR1 is GTSNPN and CDR2 is SVGIG (reference sequence). CDR3 residues: CAWSETGELYGYTF. CDR3 DNA: TGTGCCTGGAGTGAAACAGGCGAGCTCTATGGCTACACCTTC.

The chain is built from TRBV4-3 and TRBJ1-4; tentatively, D is TRBD1 (5 bases). The V and J ends lost 4 bases and 8 bases respectively, with 17 bases between them. The CDR3 has 15 residues. CDR1 is LGHNA and CDR2 is YSLEER in the germline V gene. The CDR3 loop reads CASSPLPQGREKLFF. The CDR3 DNA sequence: TGCGCCAGCAGCCCCCTTCCCCAGGGAAGGGAAAAACTGTTTTTT.

The chain uses TRBV27 and TRBJ1-1, with TRBD1 identical over 7 bases. The ends lost 5 bases at V and 0 bases at J; junction bases unmatched: 3. The CDR3 length is 14 residues. From germline, CDR1 is MNHEY and CDR2 SMNVEV (reference sequence). DNA for the CDR3: TGTGCCAGCAGTCTGACAGGGTTGAACACTGAAGCTTTCTTT. This gives the protein CASSLTGLNTEAFF.

This clone was detected only a few times. J is TRBJ2-1 and V is TRBV12-5; 7 positions agree with TRBD1. CDR1 LGHNT and CDR2 FRNRAP come from the germline V gene. The CDR3 contains 15 residues. With V trimmed by 7 bases and J by 2 bases, 8 bases remained unmatched. In DNA, the CDR3 is TGTGCTAGTGCGATATACAGGGGTACCTACAATGAGCAGTTCTTC. Amino acids: CASAIYRGTYNEQFF.

CDR3 sequence reads: CASSLVQYNEQFF. CDR3 sequence (DNA): TGTGCCAGCAGCTTAGTACAATACAATGAGCAGTTCTTC. The J gene is TRBJ2-1, the V gene TRBV7-9; D not certain. This CDR3 contains 13 residues. Germline CDR1 is SEHNR and CDR2 is FQNEAQ (reference sequence). V lost 1 base, J lost 4 bases, and 5 bases lay in between.

This chain joins TRBV27 and TRBJ2-5, with unresolved D. Trimming pared 1 base from V and 5 bases from J, leaving 11 bases between. Germline CDR1 and CDR2: MNHEY and SMNVEV (reference sequence). The CDR3 is made up of 14 amino acids. The CDR3 nucleotides read TGTGCCAGCAGTTTATATCCCGGTGCGGAGACCCAGTACTTC. It is translated as CASSLYPGAETQYF.

This clone showed up just a few times. V usage is TRBV9 and J usage is TRBJ2-1, with D possibly being TRBD2 (5 bases). Trimming removed 0 bases at V and 4 bases at J, with 8 bases between. This CDR3 is 14 amino acids long. In germline, CDR1 is SGDLS, CDR2 YYNGEE. The CDR3 coding sequence is TGTGCCAGCAGCGTAGCGGGGATTTACAATGAGCAGTTCTTC. Translating it yields CASSVAGIYNEQFF.

This clone turned up a few times. The genes are TRBV4-1 and TRBJ1-2, with D possibly being TRBD1 (5 bases). The CDR3 runs 15 residues. Deletions cut 0 bases from V and 1 base from J, with 9 bases between. In germline, CDR1 is MGHRA, CDR2 YSYEKL. The CDR3 loop reads CASSQEEGRNYGYTF. The CDR3 DNA reads TGCGCCAGCAGCCAAGAGGAGGGGCGTAACTATGGCTACACCTTC.

This clone occurred once. The chain combines TRBV28 with TRBJ1-2, with TRBD1 matching over 7 bases. V dropped 3 bases and J dropped 8; count of bases not matched to a gene: 12. This CDR3 is 15 amino acids long. CDR1 and CDR2 (germline): MDHEN, SYDVKM. CDR3 protein: CASSFFRQGEEGYTF. CDR3 sequence (DNA): TGTGCCAGCAGTTTCTTCCGACAGGGTGAGGAGGGCTACACCTTC.

This chain connects TRBV7-7 to TRBJ1-6, with 7 bases fitting TRBD1. The CDR3 runs to 14 residues. Per the germline V gene, CDR1 is SSHAT and CDR2 is FNYEAQ (reference sequence). Trimming at V came to 5 bases and at J to 5 bases, leaving 3 bases not matched to a gene. DNA of the CDR3: TGTGCCAGCAGCCCGACAGGGAATAATTCACCCCTCCACTTT. This gives the protein CASSPTGNNSPLHF.

V usage is TRBV7-3 and J usage is TRBJ2-7; 9 nucleotides agree with TRBD2. The CDR3 runs 14 residues. Germline loops: CDR1 SGHTA, CDR2 FQGTGA. Trimming at V came to 1 base and at J to 6 bases, leaving 4 bases not matched to a gene. CDR3 DNA: TGTGCCAGCAGCTTAAAAGCGGGAGGTGGCGAGCAGTACTTC. It encodes CASSLKAGGGEQYF. The variable domain in full, completed from reference TRBV7-3 and TRBJ2-7, reads GAGVSQTPSNKVTEKGKYVELRCDPISGHTALYWYRQSLGQGPEFLIYFQGTGAADDSGLPNDRFFAVRPEGSVSTLKIQRTERGDSAVYLCASSLKAGGGEQYFGPGTRLTVT.

The V and J genes are TRBV4-1 and TRBJ1-2, with D possibly TRBD1 on 6 matching bases. CDR3 length: 13 amino acids. The V and J ends lost 8 bases and 8 bases respectively, with 18 bases between them. Per the germline V gene, CDR1 is MGHRA and CDR2 is YSYEKL. The CDR3 DNA reads TGCGCCAGCGCGGGGGGGGGCGAGCGAGGCTACACCTTC. It is translated as CASAGGGERGYTF.

The gene calls are TRBV12-5 and TRBJ1-4; 10 bases line up with TRBD1. Germline lookup yields CDR1 LGHNT and CDR2 FRNRAP. Trimming at V came to 6 bases and at J to 1 base, leaving 8 bases not matched to a gene. This CDR3 has 17 amino acids. The CDR3 DNA follows: TGTGCTAGTGGCTGGACAGGGGGATCTGGAACTAATGAAAAACTGTTTTTT. Protein sequence: CASGWTGGSGTNEKLFF. Using reference TRBV12-5 and TRBJ1-4 for the parts outside the CDR3, the full variable domain is DARVTQTPRHKVTEMGQEVTMRCQPILGHNTVFWYRQTMMQGLELLAYFRNRAPLDDSGMPKDRFSAEMPDATLATLKIQPSEPRDSAVYFCASGWTGGSGTNEKLFFGSGTQLSVL.

The J gene is TRBJ2-7, the V gene TRBV4-2; 13 bases fit TRBD2. The CDR3 totals 17 residues. Losses at the gene ends were 4 bases for V and 0 bases for J; bases not matched to a gene: 6. Germline loops: CDR1 LGHNA, CDR2 YNFKEQ. The CDR3 DNA reads TGTGCCAGCAGCCCGAGGGGACTAGCGGGGAACTCCTACGAGCAGTACTTC. Amino acid sequence: CASSPRGLAGNSYEQYF.

This clone showed up just a few times. This chain uses TRBV27 with TRBJ2-7, with unresolved D. V shed 5 bases and J shed 0 bases, with 8 bases lying between them. The CDR3 extends over 13 amino acids. Germline CDR1 reads MNHEY; CDR2 reads SMNVEV (reference sequence). The CDR3 protein is CASSPGLSYEQYF. In DNA, the CDR3 is TGTGCCAGCAGTCCGGGTCTCTCCTACGAGCAGTACTTC.

This clone showed up just a few times. The junction departs from germline at one end; a sequencing error may be responsible. This CDR3 reads CAISEAYEQYF. The CDR3 DNA is TGTGCCATCAGTGAGGCCTACGAGCAGTACTTC. The rearrangement links TRBV6-5 to TRBJ2-7; D unclear. Germline V CDR1 and CDR2: MNHEY, SVGAGI. There are 11 residues in the CDR3.

This chain joins TRBV6-5 and TRBJ1-1, with D possibly matching TRBD1 (6 bases). There are 15 residues in the CDR3. CDR1 and CDR2 (germline): MNHEY, SVGAGI. V lost 6 bases to trimming and J lost 5 bases, with 19 bases between them. The CDR3 protein is CASSPSGQRGTEAFF. CDR3 coding DNA: TGTGCCAGCAGCCCCAGCGGACAGAGAGGGACTGAAGCTTTCTTT.

The V and J genes are TRBV6-1 and TRBJ1-3; tentatively, D is TRBD1 (5 bases). Germline values: CDR1 MNHNS, CDR2 SASEGT. The CDR3 has 12 residues. Trimming left V 4 bases short and J 4 bases short, with 5 bases between. The CDR3 DNA is TGTGCCAGCAGTGCAGGGGGAAACACCATATATTTT. Protein sequence: CASSAGGNTIYF.

Within the sample, this clone is medium-sized. The rearrangement uses TRBV4-2 and TRBJ2-7, with TRBD2 matching 9 bases. Germline V gives CDR1 LGHNA, CDR2 YNFKEQ. The V segment lost 0 bases and the J segment 3 bases; nucleotides outside the gene matches: 3. The CDR3 spans 15 residues. In DNA, the CDR3 is TGTGCCAGCAGCCAAGAGGCTAGCGGGAACTACGAGCAGTACTTC. Translation: CASSQEASGNYEQYF.